The present T cell receptor (beta chain) was sequenced within a study of cytomegalovirus exposure and HLA in healthy donors. The V gene lost 1 base and the J gene lost 1 base, with 10 bases spanning the gap. The CDR3 is made up of 15 amino acids. Germline loops: CDR1 GTSNPN, CDR2 SVGIG (reference sequence). Likely unrecorded immune exposures existed in these nominally healthy donors. General study results and limits: Cytomegalovirus association was listed for around 170 TCR beta chains. Among TCR sequences, most were rare, though some public TCRs appeared in many donors.

As for this clone: Its antigen remains unknown.

A multiplex PCR was run with 60 Vbeta primers and 13 Jbeta primers. In the source study's methods: Later analysis identified tens of millions of unique TCR beta chains, approximately 10 million shared. Method: immunoSEQ multiplex PCR; TCRdb's copy keeps in-frame clones and lacks some. V, J and clone size are those of that table, while D and trimming were read from the DNA. The sample holds tens of thousands of clones. This sequence joins TRBV30 and TRBJ2-2, with a tentative D call TRBD2 (6 bases). Material for sequencing was PBMCs. The sequence derives from a girl aged 10-17 years in good health and CMV-seropositive. CDR3 sequence: CAWSGLVKNTGELFF. CDR3 bases: TGTGCCTGGAGTGGACTAGTTAAGAACACCGGGGAGCTGTTTTTT. Supplemented by reference TRBV30 and TRBJ2-2, the full variable domain reads SQTIHQWPATLVQPVGSPLSLECTVEGTSNPNLYWYRQAAGRGLQLLFYSVGIGQISSEVPQNLSASRPQDRQFILSSKKLLLSDSGFYLCAWSGLVKNTGELFFGEGSRLTVL.